This T cell receptor beta chain emerged from a study of OX40 agonist ivuxolimab in advanced cancers. Study at large: Patients took ivuxolimab, an agonistic anti-OX40 (CD134) antibody.

Sequencing used immunoSEQ multiplex PCR; TCRdb keeps in-frame clones, though not all of them. The sample lists more than 20,000 clones, approximately 80% occurring once. Germline V gene data show CDR1 as MNHEY and CDR2 as SVGAGI. The J segment lost 1 base and the V segment lost 6 bases, leaving 2 bases of the junction unmatched. The CDR3 runs to 14 residues. The rearrangement links TRBV6-5 to TRBJ2-2; TRBD1 matches 7 bases. The clonotype originates from an adult with an advanced solid tumor such as melanoma, head and neck, liver or kidney cancer. Material: CD4+ or CD8+ T cells sorted from blood, obtained in a trial of the OX40 agonist ivuxolimab. CDR3 in amino acids: CASSGTENTGELFF. CDR3 nucleotide sequence: TGTGCCAGCAGCGGGACAGAGAACACCGGGGAGCTGTTTTTT.